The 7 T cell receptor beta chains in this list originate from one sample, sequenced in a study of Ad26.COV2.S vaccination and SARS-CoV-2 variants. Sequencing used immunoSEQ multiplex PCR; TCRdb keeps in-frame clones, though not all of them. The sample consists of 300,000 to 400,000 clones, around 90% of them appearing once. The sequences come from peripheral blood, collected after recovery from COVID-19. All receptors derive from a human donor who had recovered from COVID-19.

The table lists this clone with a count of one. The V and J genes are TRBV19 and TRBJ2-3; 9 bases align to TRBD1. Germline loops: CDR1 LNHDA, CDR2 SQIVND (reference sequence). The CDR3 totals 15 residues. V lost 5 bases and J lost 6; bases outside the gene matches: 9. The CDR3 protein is CASSQGDRVGDTQYF. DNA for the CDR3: TGTGCCAGTAGTCAAGGGGACAGGGTTGGCGATACGCAGTATTTT.

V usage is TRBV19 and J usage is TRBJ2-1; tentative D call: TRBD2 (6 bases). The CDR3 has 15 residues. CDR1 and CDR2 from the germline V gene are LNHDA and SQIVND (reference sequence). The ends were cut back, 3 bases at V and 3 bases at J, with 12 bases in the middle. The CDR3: CASSIGTRSYNEQFF. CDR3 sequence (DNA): TGTGCCAGTAGTATCGGGACTCGGAGCTACAATGAGCAGTTCTTC. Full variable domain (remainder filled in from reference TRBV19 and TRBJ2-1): DGGITQSPKYLFRKEGQNVTLSCEQNLNHDAMYWYRQDPGQGLRLIYYSQIVNDFQKGDIAEGYSVSREKKESFPLTVTSAQKNPTAFYLCASSIGTRSYNEQFFGPGTRLTVL.

CDR3 region: CASSGLATNYGYTF. The CDR3 bases are TGTGCCAGCAGTGGACTAGCGACAAACTATGGCTACACCTTC. The rearrangement joins TRBV25-1 to TRBJ1-2; D call uncertain. The germline CDR1 and CDR2 sequences are MGHDK and SYGVNS. The CDR3 has 14 residues. V was cut by 4 bases and J by 2 bases, with 11 bases left in between.

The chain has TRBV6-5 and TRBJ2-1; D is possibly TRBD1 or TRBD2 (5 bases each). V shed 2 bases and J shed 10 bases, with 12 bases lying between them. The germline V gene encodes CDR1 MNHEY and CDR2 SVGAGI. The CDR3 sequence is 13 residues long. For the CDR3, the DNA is TGTGCCAGCAGTTACGATCGGGGCTGGGAGCAGTTCTTC. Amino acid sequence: CASSYDRGWEQFF.

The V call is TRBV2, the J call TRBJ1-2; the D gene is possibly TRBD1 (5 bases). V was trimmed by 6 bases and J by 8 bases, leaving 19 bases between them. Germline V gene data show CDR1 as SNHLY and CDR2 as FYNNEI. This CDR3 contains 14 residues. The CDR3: CASSPFDGGIGYTF. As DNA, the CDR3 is TGTGCCAGCAGCCCGTTCGACGGGGGGATAGGCTACACCTTC. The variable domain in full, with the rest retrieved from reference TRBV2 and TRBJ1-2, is EPEVTQTPSHQVTQMGQEVILRCVPISNHLYFYWYRQILGQKVEFLVSFYNNEISEKSEIFDDQFSVERPDGSNFTLKIRSTKLEDSAMYFCASSPFDGGIGYTFGSGTRLTVV.

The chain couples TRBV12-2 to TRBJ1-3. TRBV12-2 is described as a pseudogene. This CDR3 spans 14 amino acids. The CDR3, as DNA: TGTGCAAGTCGCTTTCGTTCCCCTCTTAACACCATATATTTT. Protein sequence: CASRFRSPLNTIYF.

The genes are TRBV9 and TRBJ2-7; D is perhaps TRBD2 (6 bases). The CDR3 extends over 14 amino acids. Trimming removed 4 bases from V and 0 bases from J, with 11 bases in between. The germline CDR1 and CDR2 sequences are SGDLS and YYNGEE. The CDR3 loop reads CASSPWDSSYEQYF. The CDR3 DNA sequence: TGTGCCAGCAGCCCGTGGGACTCCTCCTACGAGCAGTACTTC.